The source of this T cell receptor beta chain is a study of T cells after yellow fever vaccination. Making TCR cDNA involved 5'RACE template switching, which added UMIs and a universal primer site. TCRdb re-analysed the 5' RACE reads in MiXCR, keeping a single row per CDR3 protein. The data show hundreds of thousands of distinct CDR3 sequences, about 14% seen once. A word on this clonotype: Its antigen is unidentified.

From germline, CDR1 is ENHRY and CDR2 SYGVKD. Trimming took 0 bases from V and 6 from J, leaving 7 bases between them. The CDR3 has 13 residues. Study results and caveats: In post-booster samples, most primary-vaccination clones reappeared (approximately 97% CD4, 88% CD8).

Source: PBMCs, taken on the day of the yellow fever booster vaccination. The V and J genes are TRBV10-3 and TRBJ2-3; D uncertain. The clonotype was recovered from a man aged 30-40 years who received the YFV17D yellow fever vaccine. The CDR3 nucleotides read TGTGCCATCAGTGAGTCCGAGTTGGATACGCAGTATTTT. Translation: CAISESELDTQYF.